The 4 T cell receptor beta chains in this list originate from one sample, sequenced in a study of blood T cell repertoires in COVID-19. The protocol was immunoSEQ multiplex PCR, while the TCRdb copy is restricted to in-frame clones and leaves out a portion. In the table there are more than 350,000 clones, 75% to 90% of which are singletons. The sequenced sample consisted of PBMCs or T cells enriched from blood (not recorded which). The receptors come from a man aged 18 to 29 who had recovered from COVID-19.

The chain carries TRBV5-6 and TRBJ2-1, with a tentative D call TRBD1 (5 bases). This CDR3 comprises 14 residues. From germline, CDR1 is SGHDT and CDR2 YYEEEE. The V end lost 0 bases, the J end lost 7 bases, and 11 bases lay between the germline ends. The CDR3 region has the DNA TGTGCCAGCAGCTTGGCGGCAGGGCCTAATGAGCAGTTCTTC. Its translation is CASSLAAGPNEQFF.

V is TRBV18 and J is TRBJ2-7; unclear D gene. This CDR3 is 12 amino acids long. The V end lost 3 bases, the J end lost 5 bases, and 8 bases lay between the germline ends. Germline V lookup: CDR1 KGHSH, CDR2 LQKENI. CDR3: CASSPRQHEQYF. CDR3 nucleotides: TGTGCCAGCTCACCGCGGCAACACGAGCAGTACTTC.

This clone was counted a few times. This rearrangement joins TRBV19 to TRBJ1-1; D not certain. The germline V gene encodes CDR1 LNHDA and CDR2 SQIVND (reference sequence). V was trimmed by 4 bases and J by 2 bases, leaving 11 bases between them. The CDR3 has 14 residues. CDR3 amino acids: CASSTQTVNTEAFF. The CDR3 nucleotides read TGTGCCAGTAGTACCCAAACAGTAAACACTGAAGCTTTCTTT.

This clone appeared once. The J gene is TRBJ1-1, the V gene TRBV24-1, with D unclear. In germline, CDR1 is KGHDR, CDR2 SFDVKD. The V end lost 9 bases, the J end lost 0 bases, and 19 bases lay between the germline ends. The CDR3 runs to 16 residues. The CDR3 loop is CATPPLEVTVNTEAFF. The CDR3 region has the DNA TGTGCCACCCCCCCCTTGGAGGTGACGGTGAACACTGAAGCTTTCTTT.